This T cell receptor (beta chain) was found in a study of cytomegalovirus exposure and HLA in healthy donors. Study-wide context: Earlier sequencing of around 190 million T cells yielded about 120 million unique TCR beta sequences. Whole-study findings and limits: The authors judged a highly shared variant cluster likely a sequencing artifact. In an earlier analysis, about 87% or about 30%: the productive usage of most TCR beta V segments.

With regard to this clone: No antigen is known for it.

60 Vbeta and 13 Jbeta primers were used in PCR. The repertoire was sequenced with immunoSEQ multiplex PCR; TCRdb's copy has only in-frame clones and lacks some. Among 180,000 or so clones listed, just under 80% were seen once. Sequencing was carried out using PBMCs. The clonotype was recovered from a female donor in good health and CMV-seronegative.

The CDR3 loop is CASSPGQISGNTIYF. The CDR3 region has the DNA TGCGCCAGCAGCCCGGGACAGATTTCTGGAAACACCATATATTTT. The V gene is TRBV5-1, the J gene TRBJ1-3, with 7 bases lining up with TRBD1. There are 15 residues in the CDR3. The V gene's germline CDR1 is SGHRS and CDR2 YFSETQ. Trimming cost V 4 bases and J 1 base; bases outside gene matches: 5.